Presented here are 21 T cell receptor beta chains from one specimen sequenced in a study of blood T cells in healthy people across ages. It was with a sample-barcoded 5' primer and a J-beta primer mix that a second PCR of roughly 7 to 12 cycles was run. TCRdb redid the calling of the 5' RACE reads with MiXCR, one entry per CDR3 protein. The table has roughly 720,000 distinct CDR3 sequences, 53% seen once. Source material: blood. The receptors stem from a man older than 75 in good health.

The chain combines TRBV7-3 with TRBJ2-1, with 14 bases aligning to TRBD2. The V segment lost 4 bases and the J segment 4 bases; nucleotides outside the gene matches: 3. The germline V gene has CDR1 SGHTA and CDR2 FQGTGA. The CDR3 extends over 16 amino acids. CDR3 DNA sequence: TGTGCCAGCAGCTATGGGACTAGCGGGAGATACAATGAGCAGTTCTTC. The encoded protein is CASSYGTSGRYNEQFF.

V and J are TRBV11-2 and TRBJ2-1; 9 nucleotides line up with TRBD2. This CDR3 is 13 amino acids long. V shed 4 bases, J shed 11 bases, and the junction held 6 bases outside the gene matches. CDR1 is SGHAT, CDR2 FQNNGV, per germline. The chain's CDR3 is CASSSGGRAQQFF. CDR3 in DNA: TGTGCCAGCAGCTCAGGCGGGAGGGCCCAGCAGTTCTTC.

The chain is built from TRBV28 and TRBJ2-1; the D gene is possibly TRBD2 (5 bases). Germline values: CDR1 MDHEN, CDR2 SYDVKM. Between the trimmed V and J ends, which lost 5 bases and 0 bases, there was a span of 14 bases. The CDR3 is 16 amino acids. CDR3 in DNA: TGTGCCAGCAGTGGTCTCCGGGCGGGCTCCTACAATGAGCAGTTCTTC. Residues: CASSGLRAGSYNEQFF.

The J gene is TRBJ2-1, the V gene TRBV29-1; 13 bases are a match to TRBD2. V shed 6 bases, J shed 0 bases, and the junction held 20 bases outside the gene matches. The CDR3 is made up of 21 amino acids. Germline V lookup: CDR1 SQVTM, CDR2 ANQGSEA. The CDR3 DNA follows: TGCAGCGTCGGACGCCATTATAAAGGGACTAGCGGGAAGGGCTCCTACAATGAGCAGTTCTTC. Translated, it gives CSVGRHYKGTSGKGSYNEQFF.

This clonotype was counted a few times. This sequence joins TRBV29-1 and TRBJ1-1; TRBD1 matches at 7 bases. The CDR3 covers 11 residues. Germline CDR1 and CDR2: SQVTM and ANQGSEA. Unmatched junction bases numbered 1, after V lost 5 bases and J lost 4 bases. This CDR3 reads CSVRTGTEAFF. The CDR3 nucleotides are TGCAGCGTTAGGACAGGCACTGAAGCTTTCTTT.

The rearrangement uses TRBV5-1 and TRBJ2-5; TRBD1 matches at 8 bases. The DNA end is a closer match to TRBJ2-7, so the J assignment may be wrong. Germline CDR1 reads SGHRS; CDR2 reads YFSETQ. The CDR3 length is 16 residues. The CDR3 DNA reads as TGCGCCAGCAGTCGCGGACGGACAGGGAGCTCCTACGAGCAGTACTTC. Its translation is CASSRGRTGSSYEQYF.

The chain couples TRBV6-6 to TRBJ2-4; D is undetermined. The CDR3 is 14 amino acids. Germline V lookup: CDR1 MNHNY, CDR2 SVGAGI (reference sequence). V lost 5 bases to trimming and J lost 13 bases, with 21 bases between them. The CDR3 region has the DNA TGTGCCAGCAGTCCAACCATGCCAGCTGGGGTGCAGTACTTC. Its protein is CASSPTMPAGVQYF.

V usage is TRBV14 and J usage is TRBJ2-7; 8 positions agree with TRBD2. V lost 4 bases and J lost 6; bases outside the gene matches: 5. The germline CDR1 and CDR2 sequences are SGHDN and FVKESK. The CDR3 is 13 amino acids. The CDR3 DNA follows: TGTGCCAGCAGCCCCCGAACTAGCGGCGAGCAGTACTTC. It encodes CASSPRTSGEQYF.

This clonotype appeared a single time. The chain couples TRBV3-1 to TRBJ1-2; 7 bases map to TRBD1. The CDR3 extends over 14 amino acids. Trimming removed 5 bases from V and 8 bases from J; junction bases left unmatched: 11. Looked up from germline, CDR1 is LGHDT and CDR2 is YNNKEL (reference sequence). In nucleotides, the CDR3 is TGTGCCAGCAGCACAGGGGAAGTTGCGCGGGGCTACACCTTC. Translated, it gives CASSTGEVARGYTF.

In its sample, this clonotype was seen a few times. The gene calls are TRBV5-1 and TRBJ2-1, with 8 bases fitting TRBD2. The CDR3 spans 16 residues. V was pared by 7 bases and J by 7 bases, with 16 bases of the junction left unmatched. Germline CDR1 reads SGHRS; CDR2 reads YFSETQ. CDR3 DNA: TGCGCCAGCTCTTCTTCCGGGACTAGAAGGGGGAATGAGCAGTTCTTC. Protein: CASSSSGTRRGNEQFF. Full variable domain (outside the CDR3, taken from reference TRBV5-1 and TRBJ2-1): KAGVTQTPRYLIKTRGQQVTLSCSPISGHRSVSWYQQTPGQGLQFLFEYFSETQRNKGNFPGRFSGRQFSNSRSEMNVSTLELGDSALYLCASSSSGTRRGNEQFFGPGTRLTVL.

This rearrangement joins TRBV20-1 to TRBJ2-3; perhaps TRBD1 as D (5 bases). This CDR3 region has 13 residues. Germline CDR1 and CDR2: DFQATT and SNEGSKA (reference sequence). Trimming took off 3 bases at V and 3 bases at J, with 10 bases between the two ends. Written as DNA, the CDR3 is TGCAGTGCTAGGAGGCAGGGTACAGATACGCAGTATTTT. This codes for CSARRQGTDTQYF.

Comment on this clonotype: Sequence at one end of the junction differs from germline and may be a read error. The chain employs TRBV7-9 and TRBJ2-6, with TRBD2 identical over 7 bases. Germline CDR1 SEHNR, CDR2 FQNEAQ (reference sequence). CDR3 length equals 19 residues. DNA of the CDR3: TGTGCCGGCAGCTTAGCGAGGCTAGCGGTACGCTCTGGGGCCAACGTCCTGACTTTC. This gives the protein CAGSLARLAVRSGANVLTF.

The chain uses TRBV5-1 and TRBJ2-1, with D maybe TRBD2 (5 bases). This CDR3 comprises 16 residues. Looked up from germline, CDR1 is SGHRS and CDR2 is YFSETQ. Trimming took 1 base from V and 0 from J, leaving 11 bases between them. This CDR3 is CASSLLGAGSYNEQFF. In DNA, the CDR3 is TGCGCCAGCAGCTTGTTGGGCGCGGGCTCCTACAATGAGCAGTTCTTC.

The chain recombines TRBV9 with TRBJ2-1; D is unclear. The V gene lost 2 bases and the J gene lost 9 bases, with 9 bases spanning the gap. The germline V gene encodes CDR1 SGDLS and CDR2 YYNGEE. This CDR3 region has 12 residues. CDR3 bases: TGTGCCAGCAGCGTCCGAGAGACTGAGCAGTTCTTC. Its protein product is CASSVRETEQFF.

The chain has TRBV20-1 and TRBJ2-5, with 11 bases matching TRBD2. The CDR3 has 16 residues. V lost 1 base and J lost 4; bases outside the gene matches: 8. Germline V lookup: CDR1 DFQATT, CDR2 SNEGSKA (reference sequence). Here the CDR3 DNA reads TGCAGTGCTAGAGTAGTAGCGGGAGGGCCGGGAGAGACCCAGTACTTC. It translates to CSARVVAGGPGETQYF.

This chain joins TRBV12-3 or TRBV12-4 and TRBJ2-3, with a possible D match to TRBD1 (7 bases). The CDR3 consists of 12 residues. Trimming cost V 5 bases and J 14 bases, with 17 bases left between them. This CDR3 is CASSGGDRYAYF. DNA for the CDR3: TGTGCCAGCAGTGGCGGGGACAGATACGCGTATTTT.

This chain links TRBV5-1 with TRBJ1-2; D is possibly TRBD1 (6 bases). V lost 0 bases and J 5 bases, leaving 23 bases between the germline ends. Germline CDR1 reads SGHRS; CDR2 reads YFSETQ. The CDR3 extends over 18 amino acids. The DNA for the CDR3 is TGCGCCAGCAGCTTGGAGGTCGGGGGCAGGGTGAACTTGTATGGCTACACCTTC. It codes for CASSLEVGGRVNLYGYTF.

In this sample, this clonotype turned up a few times. This chain joins TRBV29-1 and TRBJ2-7; D may be TRBD2 (6 bases). CDR3 length: 14 residues. The germline CDR1 and CDR2 sequences are SQVTM and ANQGSEA. V lost 2 bases to trimming and J lost 3 bases, with 14 bases between them. CDR3 loop: CSVEKGTGVYEQYF. In DNA form, the CDR3 reads TGCAGCGTTGAAAAAGGGACGGGAGTCTACGAGCAGTACTTC.

This clonotype was seen just once. V usage is TRBV28 and J usage is TRBJ2-4; 11 bases align to TRBD2. The end of the DNA is better explained by TRBJ2-7, so the J call may be wrong. CDR3 length equals 16 residues. The germline CDR1 and CDR2 sequences are MDHEN and SYDVKM. This chain's CDR3 is CASSSGGTSGSYEQYF. CDR3 DNA sequence: TGTGCCAGCAGTTCCGGCGGGACTAGCGGCTCCTACGAGCAGTACTTC.

The V gene is TRBV5-1, the J gene TRBJ1-4; 8 bases agree with TRBD1. The CDR3 length is 15 residues. The J segment lost 8 bases and the V segment lost 4 bases, leaving 10 bases of the junction unmatched. Per germline, CDR1 SGHRS and CDR2 YFSETQ. DNA of the CDR3: TGCGCCAGCAGCGCGTCAGGGGGCAAGGAAGAAAAACTGTTTTTT. Translated: CASSASGGKEEKLFF.

The chain recombines TRBV24-1 with TRBJ2-5, with 8 bases aligning to TRBD1. Germline CDR1 reads KGHDR; CDR2 reads SFDVKD. Trimming at V came to 4 bases and at J to 5 bases, leaving 11 bases not matched to a gene. CDR3 length: 16 amino acids. CDR3 residues: CATSDPTTGEWETQYF. CDR3 DNA: TGTGCCACCAGTGACCCGACGACAGGGGAATGGGAGACCCAGTACTTC.